This TCR beta chain was recorded in a study of T cells after yellow fever vaccination. Across the whole study: When fractions had low cell numbers, they were prepared with SMART-Seq v4 Ultra Low Input.

There are a few counts of this clonotype. What it recognizes is unknown. Production of TCR cDNA was by 5'RACE template switching, which also added a universal primer site and UMIs. TCRdb reanalysed the 5' RACE reads using MiXCR and keeps one entry per CDR3 protein. Altogether a few hundred thousand distinct CDR3 sequences are present, about 5.2% being singletons, with the ten largest covering roughly 3.4%. Points from the study as a whole: Most primary-vaccination clones reappeared after the booster (about 95% CD4, 75% to 90% CD8). The secondary response was weaker but peaked faster, day 5 versus 15.

The ends were cut back, 0 bases at V and 3 bases at J, with 8 bases in the middle. Looked up from germline, CDR1 is MNHEY and CDR2 is SVGEGT. The CDR3 covers 14 residues. The J gene is TRBJ1-2, the V gene TRBV6-2 or TRBV6-3; D is unclear. The TCR was taken from a man aged 18 to 30 who received the YFV17D yellow fever vaccine. The material sequenced was CD4+ T cells sorted from PBMCs, taken on the day of the yellow fever booster vaccination. The CDR3 bases are TGTGCCAGCAGTTACTCTCGGGCAGACTATGGCTACACCTTC. Protein product: CASSYSRADYGYTF.